These 4 T cell receptor beta chains were all obtained from the same sample, sequenced in a study of CD8 T cells in Susac syndrome. After extraction with the RNeasy kit, roughly 0.45 to 1 ug of the RNA was reverse transcribed using random hexamers. TCRdb passed the immunoSEQ multiplex PCR reads through MiXCR, listing each CDR3 protein once. The top ten clones hold about 0.29% of a sample with 95,000 to 150,000 distinct CDR3 sequences, 85% to 95% of them seen once. The specimen sequenced was CD8+ T cells from PBMCs. The origin of the receptors is a human donor with Susac syndrome.

The chain uses TRBV7-9 and TRBJ2-5; weak D call: TRBD2 (6 bases). Trimming took off 3 bases at V and 4 bases at J, with 12 bases between the two ends. Germline V CDR1 and CDR2: SEHNR, FQNEAQ (reference sequence). The CDR3 totals 14 residues. CDR3 nucleotide sequence: TGTGCCAGCAGCTTCGTGGAGGGAAGAGAGACCCAGTACTTC. This encodes CASSFVEGRETQYF.

This chain links TRBV28 with TRBJ2-2; TRBD1 might be the D (6 bases). Germline CDR1 is MDHEN and CDR2 is SYDVKM. This CDR3 has 15 residues. The ends were cut back, 5 bases at V and 3 bases at J, with 13 bases in the middle. CDR3 region: CASSTHRADTGELFF. Here the CDR3 DNA reads TGTGCCAGCAGTACCCACAGGGCGGACACCGGGGAGCTGTTTTTT.

The chain recombines TRBV27 with TRBJ2-3; 9 bases match TRBD2. CDR1 and CDR2 from the germline V gene are MNHEY and SMNVEV (reference sequence). The CDR3 spans 15 residues. V lost 6 bases to trimming and J lost 1 base; unmatched junction nucleotides: 5. CDR3 loop: CASSWERGGTDTQYF. In DNA form, the CDR3 reads TGTGCCAGCAGCTGGGAGCGGGGGGGCACAGATACGCAGTATTTT.

The rearrangement uses TRBV12-3 or TRBV12-4 and TRBJ2-3; D not resolved. The V end was cut by 3 bases, the J end by 5 bases, with 9 bases between. The CDR3 has 13 residues. CDR3 bases: TGTGCCAGCAGTTTTAGTCCGGTAGATACGCAGTATTTT. This codes for CASSFSPVDTQYF.